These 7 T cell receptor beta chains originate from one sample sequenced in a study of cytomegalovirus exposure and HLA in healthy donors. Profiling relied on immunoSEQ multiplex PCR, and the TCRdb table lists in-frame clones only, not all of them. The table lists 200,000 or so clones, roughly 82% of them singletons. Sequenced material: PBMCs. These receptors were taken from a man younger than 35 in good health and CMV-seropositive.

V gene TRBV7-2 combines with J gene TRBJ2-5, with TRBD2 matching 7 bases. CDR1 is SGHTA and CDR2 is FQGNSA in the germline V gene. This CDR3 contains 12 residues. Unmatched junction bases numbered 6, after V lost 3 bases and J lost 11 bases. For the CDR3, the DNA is TGTGCCAGCAGCTTTCAAGGCGGGGGTCAGTACTTC. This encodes CASSFQGGGQYF.

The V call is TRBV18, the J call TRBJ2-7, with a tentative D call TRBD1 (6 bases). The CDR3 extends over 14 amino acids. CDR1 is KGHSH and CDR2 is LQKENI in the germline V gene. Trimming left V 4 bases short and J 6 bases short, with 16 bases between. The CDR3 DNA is TGTGCCAGCTCACGAGAGGCCGGGACATCCGAGCAGTACTTC. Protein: CASSREAGTSEQYF.

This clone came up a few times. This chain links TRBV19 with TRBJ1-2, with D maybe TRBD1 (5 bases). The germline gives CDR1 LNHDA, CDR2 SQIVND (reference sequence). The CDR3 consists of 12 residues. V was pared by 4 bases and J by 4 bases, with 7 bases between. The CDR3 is CASSTQGYGYTF. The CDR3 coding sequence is TGTGCCAGTAGTACCCAGGGCTATGGCTACACCTTC.

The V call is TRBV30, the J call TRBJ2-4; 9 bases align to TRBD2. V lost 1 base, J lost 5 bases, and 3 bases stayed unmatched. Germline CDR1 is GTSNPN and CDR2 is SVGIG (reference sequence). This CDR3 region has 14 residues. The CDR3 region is CAWSEGLAENIQYF. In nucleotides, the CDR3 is TGTGCCTGGAGTGAGGGACTAGCAGAAAACATTCAGTACTTC. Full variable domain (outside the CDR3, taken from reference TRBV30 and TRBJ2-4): SQTIHQWPATLVQPVGSPLSLECTVEGTSNPNLYWYRQAAGRGLQLLFYSVGIGQISSEVPQNLSASRPQDRQFILSSKKLLLSDSGFYLCAWSEGLAENIQYFGAGTRLSVL.

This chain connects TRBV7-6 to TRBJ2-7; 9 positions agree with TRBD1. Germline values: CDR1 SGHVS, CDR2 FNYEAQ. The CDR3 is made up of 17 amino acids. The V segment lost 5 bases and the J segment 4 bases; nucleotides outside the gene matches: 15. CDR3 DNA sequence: TGTGCCAGCAGCCCTGGGACAGGGACTACCAGCCCTTACGAGCAGTACTTC. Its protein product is CASSPGTGTTSPYEQYF.

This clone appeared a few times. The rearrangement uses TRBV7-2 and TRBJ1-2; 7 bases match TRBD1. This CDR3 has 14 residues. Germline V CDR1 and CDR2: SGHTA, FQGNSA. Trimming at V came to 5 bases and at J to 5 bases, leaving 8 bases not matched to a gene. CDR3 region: CASSAWTGGYGYTF. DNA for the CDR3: TGTGCCAGCAGCGCCTGGACAGGCGGATATGGCTACACCTTC.

The CDR3 nucleotides are TGCAGCGCTAGCCGGGAGACCCAGTACTTC. It specifies CSASRETQYF. V and J are TRBV29-1 and TRBJ2-5; D possibly corresponds to TRBD2 (5 bases). The CDR3 is made up of 10 amino acids. The V and J ends lost 7 bases and 5 bases respectively, with 8 bases between them. From germline, CDR1 is SQVTM and CDR2 ANQGSEA. Together with reference TRBV29-1 and TRBJ2-5, the CDR3 gives the full variable domain: SAVISQKPSRDICQRGTSLTIQCQVDSQVTMMFWYRQQPGQSLTLIATANQGSEATYESGFVIDKFPISRPNLTFSTLTVSNMSPEDSSIYLCSASRETQYFGPGTRLLVL.